This T cell receptor (beta chain) stems from a study of T-cell memory formation after mild COVID-19. General study findings and limits: Clones that got smaller from day 15 to 85 had even CD4/CD8, while clones growing later tipped toward CD4+. Contracting CD4+ clones lay largely in CM and EM, with CD8+ ones residing in EMRA.

Each CDR3 protein gets one entry after TCRdb re-called the 5' RACE reads with MiXCR. Of roughly 350,000 distinct CDR3 sequences detected, around 28% appear once; the ten largest clones hold about 13%. This clonotype has only a few counts. Its antigen is currently unknown. Sequencing used PBMCs or a T cell subset sorted from them (not recorded which). This TCR was sampled from an adult woman who had mild COVID-19 (a few samples of this study predate the infection). Cell type and time point are not known.

The CDR3 loop reads CATSDLRREGNQPQHF. The CDR3 DNA is TGTGCCACCAGTGATTTGCGGAGGGAAGGCAATCAGCCCCAGCATTTT. J is TRBJ1-5 and V is TRBV24-1; D remains ambiguous. V was cut by 0 bases and J by 2 bases, with 10 bases left in between. In germline, CDR1 is KGHDR, CDR2 SFDVKD. The length of the CDR3 is 16 residues.